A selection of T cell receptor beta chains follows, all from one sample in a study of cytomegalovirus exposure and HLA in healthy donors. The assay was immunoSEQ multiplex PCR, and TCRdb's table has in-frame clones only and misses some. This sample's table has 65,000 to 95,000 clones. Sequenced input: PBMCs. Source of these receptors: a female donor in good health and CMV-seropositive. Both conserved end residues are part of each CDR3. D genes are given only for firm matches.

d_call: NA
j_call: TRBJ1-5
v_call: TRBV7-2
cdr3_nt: TGTGCCAGCAGCCCAGGAGGCGTACACAATCAGCCCCAGCATTTT
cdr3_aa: CASSPGGVHNQPQHF

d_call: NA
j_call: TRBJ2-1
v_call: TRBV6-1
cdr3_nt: TGTGCCAGCACGAACAACTACAATGAGCAGTTCTTC
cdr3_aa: CASTNNYNEQFF

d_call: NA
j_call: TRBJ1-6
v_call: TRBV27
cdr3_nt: TGTGCCAGCAGTTTCTCGGGGGAGGCTTCACCCCTCCACTTT
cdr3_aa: CASSFSGEASPLHF

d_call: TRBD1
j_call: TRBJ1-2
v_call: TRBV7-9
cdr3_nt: TGTGCCAGCAGCTTAGGAGTCCCGGGACAGGGACCGGGTGGCTACACCTTC
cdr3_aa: CASSLGVPGQGPGGYTF

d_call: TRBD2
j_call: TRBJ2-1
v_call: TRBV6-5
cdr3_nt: TGTGCCAGCAGTTCCGTCCTGATAGCGGGATCAAGTGAGCAGTTCTTC
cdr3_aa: CASSSVLIAGSSEQFF

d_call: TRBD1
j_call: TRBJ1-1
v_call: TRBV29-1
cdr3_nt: TGCAGCGCTGGGACAGCCAACACTGAAGCTTTCTTT
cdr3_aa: CSAGTANTEAFF

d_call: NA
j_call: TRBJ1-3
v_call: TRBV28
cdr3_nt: TGTGCCAGCAGTTTCCACAGGACTGGAAACACCATATATTTT
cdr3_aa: CASSFHRTGNTIYF

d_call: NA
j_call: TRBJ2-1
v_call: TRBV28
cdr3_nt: TGTGCCAGCACCGCTCTAGAGGATGAGCAGTTCTTC
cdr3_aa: CASTALEDEQFF

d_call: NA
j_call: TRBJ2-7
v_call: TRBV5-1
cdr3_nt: TGCGCCAGCAGGTACTCCACCGTCGCCGGACAGTCAGCCTACGAGCAGTACTTC
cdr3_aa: CASRYSTVAGQSAYEQYF

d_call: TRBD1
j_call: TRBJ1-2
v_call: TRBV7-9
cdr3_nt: TGTGCCAGCAGTTCCTACAGGGGTGACGACTATGGCTACACCTTC
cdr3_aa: CASSSYRGDDYGYTF

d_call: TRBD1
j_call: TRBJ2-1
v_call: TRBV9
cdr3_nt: TGTGCCAGCGGAACCCCCGGGACAGGGGGCTACAATGAGCAGTTCTTC
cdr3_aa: CASGTPGTGGYNEQFF

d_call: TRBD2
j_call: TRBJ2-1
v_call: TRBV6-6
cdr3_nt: TGTGCCAGCAGTTACTACGGGACTAGCCTGGGGAATGAGCAGTTCTTC
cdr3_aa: CASSYYGTSLGNEQFF

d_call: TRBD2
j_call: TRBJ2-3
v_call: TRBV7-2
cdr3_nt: TGTGCCAGCAGTCCTGGACTAGCAACAGATACGCAGTATTTT
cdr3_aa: CASSPGLATDTQYF

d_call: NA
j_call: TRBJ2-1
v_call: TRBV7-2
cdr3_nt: TGTGCCAGCAGCCCGCAGAGGGGGGGGGATGAGCAGTTCTTC
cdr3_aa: CASSPQRGGDEQFF

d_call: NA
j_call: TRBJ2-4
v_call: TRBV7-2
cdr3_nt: TGTGCCAGCAGCCCCTCAGCGCTAGCCAAAAACATTCAGTACTTC
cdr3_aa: CASSPSALAKNIQYF

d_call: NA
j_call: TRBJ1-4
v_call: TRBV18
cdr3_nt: TGTGCCAGCTCACGGGGAGTAAAGAATGAAAAACTGTTTTTT
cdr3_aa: CASSRGVKNEKLFF

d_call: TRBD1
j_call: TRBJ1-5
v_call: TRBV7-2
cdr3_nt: TGTGCCAGCAGCTCGACAGGGGGCGATCAGCCCCAGCATTTT
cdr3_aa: CASSSTGGDQPQHF

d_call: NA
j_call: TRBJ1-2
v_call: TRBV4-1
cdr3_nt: TGCGCCAGCAGCCATTATAAGCGGGACCTGTGGGGCTACACCTTC
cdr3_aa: CASSHYKRDLWGYTF

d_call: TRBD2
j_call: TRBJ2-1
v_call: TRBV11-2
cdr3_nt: TGTGCCAGCAGCCACAGCGGGGGGACCAATGAGCAGTTCTTC
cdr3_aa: CASSHSGGTNEQFF

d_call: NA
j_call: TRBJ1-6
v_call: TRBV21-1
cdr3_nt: TGTGCCAGCAGCCAAGGGGAGGACCCAAGCCAGCTTAATTCACCCCTCCACTTT
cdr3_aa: CASSQGEDPSQLNSPLHF

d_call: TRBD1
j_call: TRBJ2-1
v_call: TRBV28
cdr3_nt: TGTGCCAGCAGTTTATCCGCAGACAGGGGGTTCTACAATGAGCAGTTCTTC
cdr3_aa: CASSLSADRGFYNEQFF

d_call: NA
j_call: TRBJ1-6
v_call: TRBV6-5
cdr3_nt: TGTGCCAGCAGTTACTCTGGCGGTAATTCACCCCTCCACTTT
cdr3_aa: CASSYSGGNSPLHF

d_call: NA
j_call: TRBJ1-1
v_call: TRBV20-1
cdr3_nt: TGCAGTGCCCCCCGCGCAGGGATAGCTTTCTTT
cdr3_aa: CSAPRAGIAFF

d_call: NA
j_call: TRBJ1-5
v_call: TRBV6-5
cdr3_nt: TGTGCCAGCAGTTCTCGACGGGGGAGCAATCAGCCCCAGCATTTT
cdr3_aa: CASSSRRGSNQPQHF

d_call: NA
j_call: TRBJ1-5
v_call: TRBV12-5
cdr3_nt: TGTGCTAGTGCTACAGGGATCGGGTATCAGCCCCAGCATTTT
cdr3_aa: CASATGIGYQPQHF

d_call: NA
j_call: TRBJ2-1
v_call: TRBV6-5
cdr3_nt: TGTGCCAGCCGCCGGGGCGGGACGTACAATGAGCAGTTCTTC
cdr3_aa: CASRRGGTYNEQFF

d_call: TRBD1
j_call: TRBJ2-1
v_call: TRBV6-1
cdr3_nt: TGTGCCAGCAGTGAAATCGGACAGGACTACAATGAGCAGTTCTTC
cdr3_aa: CASSEIGQDYNEQFF

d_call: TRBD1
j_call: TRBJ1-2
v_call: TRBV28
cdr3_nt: TGTGCCAGCAGTTCCTTACCGGGACAGGGATACTATGGCTACACCTTC
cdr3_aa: CASSSLPGQGYYGYTF

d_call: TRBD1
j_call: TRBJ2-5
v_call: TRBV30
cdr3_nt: TGTGCCTGGAGTGTACGAGGGACAGGAAAAGAGACCCAGTACTTC
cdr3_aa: CAWSVRGTGKETQYF

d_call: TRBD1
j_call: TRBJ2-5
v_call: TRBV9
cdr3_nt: TGTGCCAGCAGCGTAGCGGGACAGAGCCAAGAGACCCAGTACTTC
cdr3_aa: CASSVAGQSQETQYF

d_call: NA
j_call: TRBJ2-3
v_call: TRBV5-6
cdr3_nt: TGTGCCACCCGGGGGTCCACTAGCACAGATACGCAGTATTTT
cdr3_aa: CATRGSTSTDTQYF

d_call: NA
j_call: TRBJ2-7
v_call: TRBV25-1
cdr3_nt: TGTGCCAGCAGTAGTGGGCTGGAGGGGTACGAGCAGTACTTC
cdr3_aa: CASSSGLEGYEQYF

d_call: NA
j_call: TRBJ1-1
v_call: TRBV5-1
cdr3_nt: TGCGCCAGCAGGCCTGTAACGGGTGACGCTGAAGCTTTCTTT
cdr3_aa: CASRPVTGDAEAFF

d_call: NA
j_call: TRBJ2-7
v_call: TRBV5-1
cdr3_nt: TGCGCCAGCAGCTTCCCACAGGGGGGGGACGACGAGCAGTACTTC
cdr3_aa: CASSFPQGGDDEQYF

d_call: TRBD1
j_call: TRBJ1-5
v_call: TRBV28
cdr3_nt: TGTGCCAGCAGCCTAGGGGGGACAGGGAGCCTAAAAAGCAATCAGCCCCAGCATTTT
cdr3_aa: CASSLGGTGSLKSNQPQHF

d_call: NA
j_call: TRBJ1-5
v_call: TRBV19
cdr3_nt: TGTGCCAGTAGTATAGGACACCGCAATCAGCCCCAGCATTTT
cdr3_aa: CASSIGHRNQPQHF

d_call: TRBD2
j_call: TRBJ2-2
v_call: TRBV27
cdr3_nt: TGTGCCAGCAGTTTGACTAGCGGGAGTGCCGGGGAGCTGTTTTTT
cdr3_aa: CASSLTSGSAGELFF

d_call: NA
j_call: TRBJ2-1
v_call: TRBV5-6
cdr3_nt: TGTGCCAGCAGCTTGGGTCGGAGCGTGGAGTTCTTC
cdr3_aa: CASSLGRSVEFF

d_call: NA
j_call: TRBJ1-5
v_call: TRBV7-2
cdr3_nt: TGTGCCAGCAGCTTGCCGGATCAGCCCCAGCATTTT
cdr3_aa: CASSLPDQPQHF

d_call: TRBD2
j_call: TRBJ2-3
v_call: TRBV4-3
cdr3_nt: TGCGCCAGCAGCCAAGAACTAGCGGGGACTTCCACAGATACGCAGTATTTT
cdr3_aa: CASSQELAGTSTDTQYF

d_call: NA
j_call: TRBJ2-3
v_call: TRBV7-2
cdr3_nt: TGTGCCAGCAGCTTACTGGTGGGAGTCGGAGATACGCAGTATTTT
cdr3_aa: CASSLLVGVGDTQYF

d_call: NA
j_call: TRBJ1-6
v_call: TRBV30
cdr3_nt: TGTGCCTTAACCCAGGGGAATAATTCACCCCTCCACTTT
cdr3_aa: CALTQGNNSPLHF

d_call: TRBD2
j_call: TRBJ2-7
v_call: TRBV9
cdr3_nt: TGTGCCAGCAGCGTAGGGGTAGCGGGAGTAAGTGAGCAGTACTTC
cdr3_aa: CASSVGVAGVSEQYF

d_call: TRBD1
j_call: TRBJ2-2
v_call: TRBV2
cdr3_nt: TGTGCCGGTAGACAGGGCTACACCGGGGAGCTGTTTTTT
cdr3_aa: CAGRQGYTGELFF

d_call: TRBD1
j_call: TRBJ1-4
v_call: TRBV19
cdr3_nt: TGTGCCAGTAGTATAACAGGGGGGAGTAATGAAAAACTGTTTTTT
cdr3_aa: CASSITGGSNEKLFF

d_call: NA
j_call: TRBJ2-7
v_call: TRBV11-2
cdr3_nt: TGTGCCAGCAGCTTAGGACAGCACTACGAGCAGTACTTC
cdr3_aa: CASSLGQHYEQYF